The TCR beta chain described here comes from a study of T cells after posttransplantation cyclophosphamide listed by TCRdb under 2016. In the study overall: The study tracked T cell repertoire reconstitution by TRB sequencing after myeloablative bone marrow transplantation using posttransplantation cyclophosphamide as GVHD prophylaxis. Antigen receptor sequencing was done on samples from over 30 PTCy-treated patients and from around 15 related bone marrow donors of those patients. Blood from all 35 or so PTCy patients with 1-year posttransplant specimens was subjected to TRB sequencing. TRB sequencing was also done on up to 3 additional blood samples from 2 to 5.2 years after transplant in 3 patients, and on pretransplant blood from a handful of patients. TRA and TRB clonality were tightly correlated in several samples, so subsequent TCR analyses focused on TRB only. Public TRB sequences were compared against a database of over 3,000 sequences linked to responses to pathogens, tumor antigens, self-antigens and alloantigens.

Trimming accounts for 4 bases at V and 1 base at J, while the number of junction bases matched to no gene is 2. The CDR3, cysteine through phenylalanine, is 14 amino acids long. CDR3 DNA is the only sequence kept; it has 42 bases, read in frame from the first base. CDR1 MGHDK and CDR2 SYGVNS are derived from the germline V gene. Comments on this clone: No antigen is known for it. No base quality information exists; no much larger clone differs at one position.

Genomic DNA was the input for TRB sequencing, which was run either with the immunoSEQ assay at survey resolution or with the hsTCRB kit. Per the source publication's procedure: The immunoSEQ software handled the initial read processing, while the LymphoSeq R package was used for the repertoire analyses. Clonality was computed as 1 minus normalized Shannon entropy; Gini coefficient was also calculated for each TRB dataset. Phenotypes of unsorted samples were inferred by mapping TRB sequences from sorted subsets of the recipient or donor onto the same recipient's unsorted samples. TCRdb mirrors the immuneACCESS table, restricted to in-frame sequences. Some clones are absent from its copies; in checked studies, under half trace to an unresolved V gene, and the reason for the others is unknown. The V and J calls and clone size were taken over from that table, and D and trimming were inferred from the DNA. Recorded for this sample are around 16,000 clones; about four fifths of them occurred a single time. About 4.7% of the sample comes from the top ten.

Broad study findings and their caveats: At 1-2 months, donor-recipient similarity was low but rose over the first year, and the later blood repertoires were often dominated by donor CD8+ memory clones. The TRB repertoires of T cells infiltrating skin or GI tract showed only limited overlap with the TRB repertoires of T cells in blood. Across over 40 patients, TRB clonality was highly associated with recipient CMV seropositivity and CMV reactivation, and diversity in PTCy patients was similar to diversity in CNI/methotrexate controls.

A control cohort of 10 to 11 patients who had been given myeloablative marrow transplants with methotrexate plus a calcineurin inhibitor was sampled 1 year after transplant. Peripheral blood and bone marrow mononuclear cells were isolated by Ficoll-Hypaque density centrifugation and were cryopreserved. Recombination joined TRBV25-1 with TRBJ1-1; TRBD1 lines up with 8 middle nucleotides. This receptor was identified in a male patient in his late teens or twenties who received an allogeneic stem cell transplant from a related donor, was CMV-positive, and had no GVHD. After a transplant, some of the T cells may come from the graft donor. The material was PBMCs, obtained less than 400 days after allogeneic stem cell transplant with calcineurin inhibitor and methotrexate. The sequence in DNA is TGTGCCAGCAGTGTGACAGGGGAGAACACTGAAGCTTTCTTT. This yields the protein CASSVTGENTEAFF.